A selection of T cell receptor beta chains follows, all from one sample in a study of blood T cells in healthy people across ages. TCRdb re-called the 5' RACE reads through MiXCR, storing one row per CDR3 protein. The sample has 650,000 to 800,000 distinct CDR3 sequences; 52% are singletons. Sample: blood. The receptors here all came from a woman at least 80 years old in good health. CDR3s include the opening cysteine and the closing phenylalanine or tryptophan. The order of the fields is clone size, D gene, V gene, J gene, CDR3 protein, CDR3 DNA. The D gene is left open where the match is weak. For some rows the clone size is stated as once, few or many, or as a class when expanded; others skip it.

abundance: NA; d_gene: NA; v_gene: TRBV5-1; j_gene: TRBJ2-1; CDR3aa: CASSLGGTSPNNEQFF; CDR3nt: TGCGCCAGCAGCTTGGGGGGGACATCCCCTAACAATGAGCAGTTCTTC
abundance: few; d_gene: NA; v_gene: TRBV20-1; j_gene: TRBJ1-5; CDR3aa: CSASSRAGAHGQPQHF; CDR3nt: TGCAGTGCTAGTAGCAGGGCAGGGGCGCATGGTCAGCCCCAGCATTTT
abundance: once; d_gene: TRBD1; v_gene: TRBV5-6; j_gene: TRBJ1-2; CDR3aa: CASSLGPTGSNYGYTF; CDR3nt: TGTGCCAGCAGCTTGGGCCCGACAGGGTCCAACTATGGCTACACCTTC
abundance: few; d_gene: TRBD2; v_gene: TRBV5-1; j_gene: TRBJ2-1; CDR3aa: CASSLAPTSGNNEQFF; CDR3nt: TGCGCCAGCAGCTTGGCCCCGACTAGCGGGAACAATGAGCAGTTCTTC
abundance: many; d_gene: NA; v_gene: TRBV6-4; j_gene: TRBJ2-4; CDR3aa: CAISGHTGNIQYF; CDR3nt: TGTGCCATCTCGGGACATACGGGGAACATTCAGTACTTC
abundance: NA; d_gene: NA; v_gene: TRBV12-3/TRBV12-4; j_gene: TRBJ1-5; CDR3aa: CASSPGLSLQPQHF; CDR3nt: TGTGCCAGCAGTCCCGGTTTGAGTCTTCAGCCCCAGCATTTT
abundance: NA; d_gene: NA; v_gene: TRBV6-2/TRBV6-3; j_gene: TRBJ2-5; CDR3aa: CASTSHRETQYF; CDR3nt: TGTGCCAGCACCAGCCACCGGGAGACCCAGTACTTC
abundance: NA; d_gene: NA; v_gene: TRBV7-9; j_gene: TRBJ2-5; CDR3aa: CVSSHWTVQETQYF; CDR3nt: TGTGTCAGCAGCCACTGGACGGTCCAAGAGACCCAGTACTTC
abundance: few; d_gene: NA; v_gene: TRBV7-2; j_gene: TRBJ1-4; CDR3aa: CASSFRVVNEKLFF; CDR3nt: TGTGCCAGCAGCTTCCGCGTGGTTAATGAAAAACTGTTTTTT
abundance: many; d_gene: TRBD1; v_gene: TRBV29-1; j_gene: TRBJ2-1; CDR3aa: CSVTGGPYNEQFF; CDR3nt: TGCAGCGTCACAGGGGGGCCTTACAATGAGCAGTTCTTC
abundance: few; d_gene: TRBD2; v_gene: TRBV5-1; j_gene: TRBJ2-3; CDR3aa: CASSILAGNTDTQYF; CDR3nt: TGCGCCAGCAGCATCCTAGCGGGGAACACAGATACGCAGTATTTT
abundance: few; d_gene: NA; v_gene: TRBV3-1; j_gene: TRBJ1-2; CDR3aa: CASSQGLSYGYTF; CDR3nt: TGTGCCAGCAGCCAAGGTCTGAGCTATGGCTACACCTTC
abundance: NA; d_gene: NA; v_gene: TRBV13; j_gene: TRBJ2-2; CDR3aa: CASSLRRGELFF; CDR3nt: TGTGCCAGCAGCTTGAGGAGGGGGGAGCTGTTTTTT
abundance: NA; d_gene: NA; v_gene: TRBV10-3; j_gene: TRBJ2-2; CDR3aa: CAISMAGPGELFF; CDR3nt: TGTGCCATCAGCATGGCAGGGCCCGGGGAGCTGTTTTTT
abundance: once; d_gene: NA; v_gene: TRBV19; j_gene: TRBJ1-5; CDR3aa: CASSFLGRQPQHF; CDR3nt: TGTGCCAGTAGCTTCTTGGGACGGCAGCCCCAGCATTTT
abundance: NA; d_gene: TRBD1; v_gene: TRBV25-1; j_gene: TRBJ1-1; CDR3aa: CASKGPKQGQVYPETFF; CDR3nt: TGTGCCAGCAAAGGCCCGAAACAGGGGCAGGTTTATCCTGAAACTTTCTTT
abundance: many; d_gene: NA; v_gene: TRBV2; j_gene: TRBJ2-7; CDR3aa: CASSEEGLLTHEQYF; CDR3nt: TGTGCCAGCAGTGAAGAGGGTCTTCTGACCCACGAGCAGTACTTC
abundance: NA; d_gene: NA; v_gene: TRBV24-1; j_gene: TRBJ2-5; CDR3aa: CATSDFNSRETQYF; CDR3nt: TGTGCCACCAGTGATTTTAATAGTAGAGAGACCCAGTACTTC
abundance: few; d_gene: TRBD1; v_gene: TRBV27; j_gene: TRBJ2-1; CDR3aa: CASSYLAGQGAFSYNEQFF; CDR3nt: TGTGCCAGCAGTTACCTGGCGGGACAGGGGGCCTTTTCCTACAATGAGCAGTTCTTC